This is a list of T cell receptor beta chains from one sample in a study of T cells in Graves' hyperthyroidism and ophthalmopathy. A single record per CDR3 protein comes from TCRdb applying MiXCR to the multiplex PCR reads. This table has hundreds of thousands of distinct CDR3 sequences, roughly 40% appearing once. The specimen was blood. These receptor sequences come from a man younger than 35 with Graves' hyperthyroidism. The CDR3 runs from the conserved cysteine through the conserved F or W. A D gene is named only where the DNA matches it firmly. Only some rows state a clone size, as once, few, many or a class for expanded clones.

j_gene	v_gene	abundance	d_gene	CDR3aa	CDR3nt
TRBJ2-2	TRBV7-8	.	.	CASSSGLAVSGELFF	TGTGCCAGCAGCTCCGGGCTAGCCGTCAGCGGGGAGCTGTTTTTT
TRBJ2-2	TRBV7-2	few	TRBD1	CAIIQGATTGELFF	TGTGCCATTATACAGGGGGCGACTACCGGGGAGCTGTTTTTT
TRBJ2-5	TRBV29-1	.	TRBD1	CSVVTAGGEAQYF	TGCAGCGTTGTAACGGCAGGGGGAGAGGCTCAGTACTTC
TRBJ1-1	TRBV29-1	.	.	CSGWGGQAFF	TGCAGCGGGTGGGGAGGACAAGCTTTCTTT
TRBJ2-5	TRBV20-1	few	TRBD2	CSARALAGEARETQYF	TGCAGTGCTAGGGCTCTAGCGGGAGAGGCGAGGGAGACCCAGTACTTC
TRBJ1-2	TRBV7-9	many	.	CASSPEYYGYTF	TGTGCCAGCAGCCCCGAATACTATGGCTACACCTTC
TRBJ2-7	TRBV20-1	few	.	CSARDLEQTYEQYF	TGCAGTGCTAGAGATCTCGAACAGACCTACGAGCAGTACTTC
TRBJ2-7	TRBV7-9	few	.	CASSLGPRGSGRIEQYF	TGTGCCAGCAGCTTAGGGCCGCGGGGCTCAGGGAGGATCGAGCAGTACTTC
TRBJ2-5	TRBV7-2	few	TRBD2	CASSPRWLGAGGEETQYF	TGTGCCAGCAGCCCCCGCTGGTTAGGAGCGGGAGGGGAAGAGACCCAGTACTTC
TRBJ2-6	TRBV20-1	.	.	CSVGTSPSGANVLTF	TGCAGTGTAGGGACATCCCCCTCTGGGGCCAACGTCCTGACTTTC
TRBJ1-5	TRBV6-1	.	TRBD1	CASGRDRFSNQPQHF	TGTGCCAGCGGTCGGGACAGGTTTAGCAATCAGCCCCAGCATTTT
TRBJ1-2	TRBV11-2	once	.	CASSFEGTGGRYTF	TGTGCCAGCAGCTTTGAGGGAACTGGTGGTCGCTACACCTTC
TRBJ2-7	TRBV10-3	few	.	CASTSGTAREQYF	TGTGCCAGCACCTCCGGGACCGCACGCGAGCAGTACTTC
TRBJ2-5	TRBV20-1	.	.	CSARIGGREETQYF	TGCAGTGCCCGAATCGGGGGACGGGAGGAGACCCAGTACTTC
TRBJ1-2	TRBV7-8	once	TRBD1	CASSWIQQGAEGYTF	TGTGCCAGCAGCTGGATTCAACAGGGGGCAGAGGGCTACACCTTC
TRBJ1-2	TRBV15	.	TRBD1	CASSPGQERYGYTF	TGTGCCAGCTCACCGGGACAGGAAAGATATGGCTACACCTTC
TRBJ2-2	TRBV15	.	.	CATSRGTVGELFF	TGTGCCACCAGCAGGGGTACGGTCGGGGAGCTGTTTTTT
TRBJ2-2	TRBV5-1	.	.	CASSLVGGAVTGELFF	TGCGCCAGCAGCTTGGTTGGGGGAGCGGTCACCGGGGAGCTGTTTTTT
TRBJ2-7	TRBV11-2	.	TRBD2	CASGDGTSYEQYF	TGTGCCAGCGGTGACGGGACTAGCTACGAGCAGTACTTC
TRBJ2-7	TRBV2	once	TRBD2	CASSGRTSSGSSYEQYF	TGTGCCAGCAGTGGAAGGACCTCTAGCGGGAGCTCCTACGAGCAGTACTTC
TRBJ2-5	TRBV11-2	few	.	CASSLVATETQYF	TGTGCCAGCAGCTTAGTAGCGACAGAGACCCAGTACTTC
TRBJ2-5	TRBV20-1	.	.	CSARGGTLGQETQYF	TGCAGTGCTAGAGGCGGGACACTGGGCCAAGAGACCCAGTACTTC
TRBJ2-5	TRBV7-2	.	TRBD2	CASSQGGTSGEETQYF	TGCGCCAGCAGCCAAGGGGGGACTAGCGGAGAAGAGACCCAGTACTTC
TRBJ2-1	TRBV10-3	.	.	CASRGASMHEQFF	TGTGCCTCGAGGGGGGCCAGTATGCATGAGCAGTTCTTC
TRBJ2-7	TRBV20-1	few	TRBD1	CSAMGTGIYEQYF	TGCAGTGCTATGGGGACAGGCATCTACGAGCAGTACTTC
TRBJ2-5	TRBV10-2	.	TRBD2	CASSASGGALETQYF	TGCGCCAGCAGTGCTAGCGGGGGGGCCTTGGAGACCCAGTACTTC
TRBJ1-2	TRBV2	.	.	CASSGREGYGYTF	TGTGCCAGCAGTGGCAGGGAAGGATATGGCTACACCTTC
TRBJ2-7	TRBV7-9	.	.	CASSSTLSYEQYF	TGTGCCAGCAGTTCGACTCTTAGCTACGAGCAGTACTTC
TRBJ2-5	TRBV29-1	many	TRBD1	CSVEGQEIQETQYF	TGCAGCGTTGAGGGACAGGAAATCCAAGAGACCCAGTACTTC
TRBJ1-2	TRBV5-1	few	.	CASTRATSNYGYTF	TGCGCCAGCACCAGGGCCACTTCTAACTATGGCTACACCTTC
TRBJ2-7	TRBV12-3/TRBV12-4	.	.	CASSLGTQGRSEQYF	TGTGCCAGCAGTTTAGGAACACAGGGACGGAGCGAGCAGTACTTC
TRBJ2-6	TRBV25-1	many	.	CASNQGFANVLTF	TGTGCCAGCAATCAGGGTTTTGCCAACGTCCTGACTTTC
TRBJ2-6	TRBV7-8	many	TRBD1	CASSPSGQGLVLTF	TGTGCCAGCAGCCCTTCGGGACAGGGGCTAGTTCTGACTTTC
TRBJ1-1	TRBV12-3/TRBV12-4	many	.	CASSLHLDSEAFF	TGTGCCAGCAGTCTACACCTGGACAGCGAAGCTTTCTTT
TRBJ2-7	TRBV7-9	.	TRBD1	CASSQLGGAEQYF	TGCGCCAGCAGCCAATTAGGGGGCGCCGAGCAGTACTTC
TRBJ1-6	TRBV7-9	.	TRBD1	CAGSQGQGGSPLHF	TGTGCCGGCAGCCAGGGACAGGGGGGTTCACCCCTCCACTTT
TRBJ1-5	TRBV20-1	many	.	CSARTNSNQPQHF	TGCAGTGCTAGAACAAATAGCAATCAGCCCCAGCATTTT
TRBJ1-5	TRBV12-3/TRBV12-4	few	TRBD1	CASSPSQTTGNQPQHF	TGTGCCAGCAGTCCCTCCCAGACGACAGGGAATCAGCCCCAGCATTTT